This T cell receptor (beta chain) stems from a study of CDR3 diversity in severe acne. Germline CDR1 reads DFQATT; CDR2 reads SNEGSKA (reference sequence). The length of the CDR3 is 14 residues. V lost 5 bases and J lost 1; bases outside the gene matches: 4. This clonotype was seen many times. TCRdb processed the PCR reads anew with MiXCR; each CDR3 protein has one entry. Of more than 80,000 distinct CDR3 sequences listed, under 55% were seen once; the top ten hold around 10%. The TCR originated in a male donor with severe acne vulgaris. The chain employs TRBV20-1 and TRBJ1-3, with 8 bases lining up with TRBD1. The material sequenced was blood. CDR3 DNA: TGCAGTGCTCCGGACAGGGAGTCTGGAAACACCATATATTTT. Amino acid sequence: CSAPDRESGNTIYF.